A single T cell receptor (beta chain) is shown here with its context. Germline V lookup: CDR1 MNHEY, CDR2 SMNVEV (reference sequence). The CDR3 consists of 15 residues. Deletions cut 4 bases from V and 6 bases from J, with 16 bases between. The sample belongs to a study of Graves' ophthalmopathy and Graves' hyperthyroidism. TCR beta CDR3 regions were amplified from RNA transcripts. The first round was an RT-PCR with HTBI primers, and the second round was a multiplex PCR. Each CDR3 protein is one row after TCRdb ran MiXCR on the multiplex PCR reads. The sample has a few hundred thousand distinct CDR3 sequences; under 45% are singletons. Symptoms, serum thyroxine and TRAb, thyroid ultrasound, and orbital computed tomography formed the diagnostic basis.

The clonotype was recovered from an adult man with Graves' hyperthyroidism. Material: peripheral blood or thyroid tissue (not recorded which). This chain connects TRBV27 to TRBJ1-3, with D unresolved. The CDR3: CASSSVALGENTIYF. CDR3 sequence (DNA): TGTGCCAGCAGTTCCGTCGCTCTCGGTGAAAACACCATATATTTT.